This T cell receptor beta chain was recorded in a study of tumor and adjacent non-tumor tissue in lung cancer. General study results and limits: In normal lung, the top 100 clones were significantly more dominant than in tumor.

The library came from three nested PCR rounds adapted from ARM-PCR protocols. TCRdb re-called the multiplex PCR reads through MiXCR, storing one row per CDR3 protein. Among roughly 75,000 distinct CDR3 sequences listed, roughly 80% were seen once. In regard to this clonotype: Its antigen is still unknown. This may arise from a read error, as a much more abundant clone is one base away.

This sample's RNA came from whole unsorted tissue. This CDR3 comprises 17 residues. The TCR originated in a woman in her forties or fifties with non-small cell lung cancer. The sequencing sample was made of lung tumor tissue. The chain employs TRBV21-1 and TRBJ2-1; TRBD2, the D gene given by the table, was not confirmed from the DNA. TRBV21-1 constitutes a pseudogene. CDR3 in DNA: TGTGCCAGCAGCGCCTTGATGGTAGCGGGAGCGGGCAATGTGCAGTTCTTC. Its protein is CASSALMVAGAGNVQFF.